This TCR beta chain was identified in a study of PD-1 blockade in classical Hodgkin lymphoma. At the level of the study: Patients were infused with nivolumab 3 mg/kg every 2 weeks.

CDR1 is MNHEY and CDR2 is SVGAGI in the germline V gene. Trimming took 0 bases from V and 5 from J, leaving 7 bases between them. The CDR3 loop spans 14 amino acids. Details on this clone: Its antigen remains unidentified.

Findings and caveats of the study: Complete responders possessed baseline diversity comparable to newly diagnosed patients. CD4+ but not CD8+ TCR diversity rose significantly by C4D1.

Some clones are missing from TCRdb's copy, which holds only in-frame ones; the method was immunoSEQ multiplex PCR. The repertoire includes around 50,000 clones, under 95% of them detected once, and roughly 10% sits in the top ten. There was relapse after autologous stem cell transplantation in every patient, and there was variation in brentuximab vedotin exposure. The chain joins TRBV6-5 to TRBJ1-4, with D unresolved. Sample: peripheral blood mononuclear cells (PBMCs), taken before the second cycle of nivolumab. The sequence was collected from a human donor with classical Hodgkin lymphoma. In DNA, the CDR3 is TGTGCCAGCAGTTACTCAAACGGGAATGAAAAACTGTTTTTT. It codes for CASSYSNGNEKLFF.